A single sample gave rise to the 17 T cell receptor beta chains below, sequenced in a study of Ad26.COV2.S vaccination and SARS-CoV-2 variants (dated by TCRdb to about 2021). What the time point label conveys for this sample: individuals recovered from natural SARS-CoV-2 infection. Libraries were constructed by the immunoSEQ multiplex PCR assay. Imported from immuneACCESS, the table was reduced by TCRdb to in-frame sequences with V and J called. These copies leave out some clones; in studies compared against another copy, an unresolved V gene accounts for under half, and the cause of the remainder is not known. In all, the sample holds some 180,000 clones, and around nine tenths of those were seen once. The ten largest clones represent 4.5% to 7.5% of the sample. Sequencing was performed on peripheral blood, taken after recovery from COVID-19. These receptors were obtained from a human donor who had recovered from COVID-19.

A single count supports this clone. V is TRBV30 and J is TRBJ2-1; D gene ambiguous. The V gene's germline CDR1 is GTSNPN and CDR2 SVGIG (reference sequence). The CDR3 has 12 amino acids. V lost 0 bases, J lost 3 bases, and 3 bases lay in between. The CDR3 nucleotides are TGTGCCTGGAGTGTATTCTACAATGAGCAGTTCTTC. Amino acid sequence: CAWSVFYNEQFF.

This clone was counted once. The CDR3 protein is CASSPRLAASTDTQYF. DNA of the CDR3: TGTGCCAGTAGTCCCCGACTAGCGGCTAGCACAGATACGCAGTATTTT. This chain links TRBV19 with TRBJ2-3; 9 nucleotides align to TRBD2. The CDR3 is 16 amino acids. J lost 0 bases, V lost 5 bases, and 6 bases had no gene match. Germline V gene sequence: CDR1 LNHDA, CDR2 SQIVND (reference sequence). The full variable domain, with the rest looked up from reference TRBV19 and TRBJ2-3, is DGGITQSPKYLFRKEGQNVTLSCEQNLNHDAMYWYRQDPGQGLRLIYYSQIVNDFQKGDIAEGYSVSREKKESFPLTVTSAQKNPTAFYLCASSPRLAASTDTQYFGPGTRLTVL.

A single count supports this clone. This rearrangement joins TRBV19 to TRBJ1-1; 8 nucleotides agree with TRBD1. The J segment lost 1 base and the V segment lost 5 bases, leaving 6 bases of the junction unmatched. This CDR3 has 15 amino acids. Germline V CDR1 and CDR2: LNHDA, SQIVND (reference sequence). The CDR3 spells CASSGRDRRNTEAFF. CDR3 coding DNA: TGTGCCAGTAGTGGCCGGGACAGGAGGAACACTGAAGCTTTCTTT. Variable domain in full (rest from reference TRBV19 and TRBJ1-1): DGGITQSPKYLFRKEGQNVTLSCEQNLNHDAMYWYRQDPGQGLRLIYYSQIVNDFQKGDIAEGYSVSREKKESFPLTVTSAQKNPTAFYLCASSGRDRRNTEAFFGQGTRLTVV.

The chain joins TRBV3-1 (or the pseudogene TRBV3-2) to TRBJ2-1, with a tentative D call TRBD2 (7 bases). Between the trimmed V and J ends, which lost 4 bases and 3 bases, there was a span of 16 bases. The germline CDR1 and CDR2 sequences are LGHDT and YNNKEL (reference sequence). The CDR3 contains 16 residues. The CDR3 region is CASSPRGGGLYNEQFF. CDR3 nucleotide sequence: TGTGCCAGCAGCCCTAGGGGGGGTGGTCTCTACAATGAGCAGTTCTTC.

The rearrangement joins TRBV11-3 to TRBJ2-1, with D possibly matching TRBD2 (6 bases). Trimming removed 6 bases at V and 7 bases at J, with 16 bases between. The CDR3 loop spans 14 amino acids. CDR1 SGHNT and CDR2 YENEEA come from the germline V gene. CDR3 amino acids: CASSPWAGRNEQFF. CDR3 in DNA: TGTGCCAGCAGTCCATGGGCGGGAAGGAATGAGCAGTTCTTC.

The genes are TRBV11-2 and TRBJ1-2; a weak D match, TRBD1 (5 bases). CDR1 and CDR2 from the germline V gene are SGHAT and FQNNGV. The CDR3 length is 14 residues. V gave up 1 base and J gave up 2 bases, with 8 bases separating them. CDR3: CASSLVDRNYGYTF. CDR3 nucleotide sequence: TGTGCCAGCAGCTTAGTAGACAGAAACTATGGCTACACCTTC. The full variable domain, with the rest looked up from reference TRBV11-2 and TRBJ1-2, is EAGVAQSPRYKIIEKRQSVAFWCNPISGHATLYWYQQILGQGPKLLIQFQNNGVVDDSQLPKDRFSAERLKGVDSTLKIQPAKLEDSAVYLCASSLVDRNYGYTFGSGTRLTVV.

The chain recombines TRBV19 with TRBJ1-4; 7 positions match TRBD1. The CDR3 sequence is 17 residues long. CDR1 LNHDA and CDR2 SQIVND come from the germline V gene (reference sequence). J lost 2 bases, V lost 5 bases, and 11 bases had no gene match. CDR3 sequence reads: CASSPGGASTTNEKLFF. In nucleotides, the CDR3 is TGTGCCAGTAGTCCAGGGGGGGCGAGTACGACTAATGAAAAACTGTTTTTT.

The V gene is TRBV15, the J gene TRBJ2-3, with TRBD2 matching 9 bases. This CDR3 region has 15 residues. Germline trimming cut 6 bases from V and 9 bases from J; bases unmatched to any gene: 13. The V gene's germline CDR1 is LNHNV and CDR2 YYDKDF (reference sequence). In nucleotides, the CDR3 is TGTGCCACCAGTACCGGGGCGGGGGGGGCCCGGACGCAGTATTTT. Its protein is CATSTGAGGARTQYF. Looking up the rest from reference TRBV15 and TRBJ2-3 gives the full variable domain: DAMVIQNPRYQVTQFGKPVTLSCSQTLNHNVMYWYQQKSSQAPKLLFHYYDKDFNNEADTPDNFQSRRPNTSFCFLDIRSPGLGDTAMYLCATSTGAGGARTQYFGPGTRLTVL.

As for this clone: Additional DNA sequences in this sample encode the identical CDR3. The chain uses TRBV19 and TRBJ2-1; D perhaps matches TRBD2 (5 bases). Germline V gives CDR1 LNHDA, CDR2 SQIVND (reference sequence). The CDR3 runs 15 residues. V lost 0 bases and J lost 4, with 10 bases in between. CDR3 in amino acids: CASSIDRGGYNEQFF. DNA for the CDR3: TGTGCCAGTAGTATAGATCGAGGCGGGTACAATGAGCAGTTCTTC.

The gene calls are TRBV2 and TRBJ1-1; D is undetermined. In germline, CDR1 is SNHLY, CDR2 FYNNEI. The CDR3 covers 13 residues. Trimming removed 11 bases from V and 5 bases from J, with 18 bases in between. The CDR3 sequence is CAGCREMGTEAFF. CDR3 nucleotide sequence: TGTGCCGGTTGTAGGGAGATGGGGACTGAAGCTTTCTTT.

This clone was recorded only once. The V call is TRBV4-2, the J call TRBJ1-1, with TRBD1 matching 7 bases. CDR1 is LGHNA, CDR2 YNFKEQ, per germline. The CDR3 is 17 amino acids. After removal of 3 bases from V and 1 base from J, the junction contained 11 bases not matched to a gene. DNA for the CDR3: TGTGCCAGCAGCCACAGGGACAGAGAGCCCAAGAACACTGAAGCTTTCTTT. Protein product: CASSHRDREPKNTEAFF.

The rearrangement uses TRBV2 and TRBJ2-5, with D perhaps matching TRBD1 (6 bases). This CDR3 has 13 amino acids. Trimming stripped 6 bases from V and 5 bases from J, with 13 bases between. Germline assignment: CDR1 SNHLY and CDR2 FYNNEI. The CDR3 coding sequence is TGTGCCAGCAGCGCAACAGGGTCGGAGACCCAGTACTTC. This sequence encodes CASSATGSETQYF.

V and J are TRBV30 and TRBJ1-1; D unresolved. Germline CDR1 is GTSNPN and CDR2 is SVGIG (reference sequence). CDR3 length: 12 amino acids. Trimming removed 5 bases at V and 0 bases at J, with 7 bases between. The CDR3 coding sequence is TGTGCCTGGGGACGTATGAACACTGAAGCTTTCTTT. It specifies CAWGRMNTEAFF.

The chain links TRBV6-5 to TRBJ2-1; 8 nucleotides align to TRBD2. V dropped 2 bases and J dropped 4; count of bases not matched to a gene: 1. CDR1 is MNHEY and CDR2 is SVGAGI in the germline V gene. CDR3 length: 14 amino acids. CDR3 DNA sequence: TGTGCCAGCAGTTACCAGCGGGGGTACAATGAGCAGTTCTTC. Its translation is CASSYQRGYNEQFF.

CDR3 amino acids: CASSPSGGSYEQYF. The CDR3, as DNA: TGTGCCAGCTCTCCCTCGGGGGGGTCCTACGAGCAGTACTTC. This rearrangement joins TRBV18 to TRBJ2-7, with TRBD2 identical over 8 bases. Germline trimming cut 6 bases from V and 1 base from J; bases unmatched to any gene: 5. Germline V gives CDR1 KGHSH, CDR2 LQKENI. The CDR3 has 14 residues.

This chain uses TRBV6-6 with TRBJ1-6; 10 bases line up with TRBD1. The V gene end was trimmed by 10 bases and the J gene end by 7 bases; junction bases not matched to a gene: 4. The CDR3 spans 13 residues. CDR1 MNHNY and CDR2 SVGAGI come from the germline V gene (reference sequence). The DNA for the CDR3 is TGTGCCACCAGACAGGGGGCCAATTCACCCCTCCACTTT. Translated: CATRQGANSPLHF.

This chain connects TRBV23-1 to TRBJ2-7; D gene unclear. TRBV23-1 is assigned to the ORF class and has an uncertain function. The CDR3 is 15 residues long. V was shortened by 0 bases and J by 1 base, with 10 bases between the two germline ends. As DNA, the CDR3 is TGCGCCAGCAGTCAATCGCCAGTTTGTTCCTACGAGCAGTACTTC. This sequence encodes CASSQSPVCSYEQYF.